This T cell receptor beta chain stems from a study of blood T cell repertoires in COVID-19. Using immunoSEQ multiplex PCR, the repertoire was profiled, and TCRdb retains in-frame clones only, with some absent. The table has fewer than 80,000 clones, about four fifths seen once. Turning to this clone: A much larger clone differs by one base, so this may be a read error.

CDR3 length equals 13 residues. Trimming cost V 5 bases and J 1 base, with 8 bases left between them. Germline CDR1 reads SEHNR; CDR2 reads FQNEAQ (reference sequence). The V call is TRBV7-9, the J call TRBJ1-1; possibly TRBD1 for D (5 bases). This receptor was taken from a man aged 45-65 years with COVID-19, enrolled during active disease. Source material: peripheral blood. The CDR3 coding sequence is TGTGCCAGCAGCCTACAGGAGAACACTGAAGCTTTCTTT. This gives the protein CASSLQENTEAFF.